These T cell receptor beta chains were read from a single sample in a study of blood T cell repertoires in COVID-19. Sequencing used immunoSEQ multiplex PCR; TCRdb keeps in-frame clones, though not all of them. The profile shows about 94,000 clones, roughly 80% of them singletons. The specimen sequenced was peripheral blood. The receptors come from a human donor in a cohort sampled during active COVID-19. Each CDR3 is given with its conserved first and last residue. The D gene is left open where the match is weak. Clone size appears in some rows only: once, few, many, or a class for an expanded clone.

j_call v_call clone_size d_call cdr3_nt cdr3_aa
TRBJ2-3 TRBV5-4 . . TGTGCCAGCAGCTTGCTACTAGCCGGCACAGATACGCAGTATTTT CASSLLLAGTDTQYF
TRBJ1-6 TRBV28 . TRBD1 TGTGCCAGCAGGGACAGGAGAGGGAATAATTCACCCCTCCACTTT CASRDRRGNNSPLHF
TRBJ2-7 TRBV27 . TRBD1 TGTGCCAGCAGTCGGGGGACAGGAAGCTCCTACGAGCAGTACTTC CASSRGTGSSYEQYF
TRBJ1-2 TRBV15 . TRBD1 TGTGCCACCAGCAGAGGACAGGGTGGCTTTAATGGCTACACCTTC CATSRGQGGFNGYTF
TRBJ2-1 TRBV27 . . TGTGCCAGCAGTGGACAGTACCGCTCCTACAATGAGCAGTTCTTC CASSGQYRSYNEQFF
TRBJ2-7 TRBV6-5 . TRBD1 TGTGCCAGCAAACCGGGGACAGACTCCTACGAGCAGTACTTC CASKPGTDSYEQYF
TRBJ1-5 TRBV21-1 many . TGTGCCAGCAGCACTGCTGGACAGGGCGGCAATCAGCCCCAGCATTTT CASSTAGQGGNQPQHF
TRBJ1-1 TRBV28 . . TGTGCCAGCAGTTTAGGTGGGTACAGGACTGAAGCTTTCTTT CASSLGGYRTEAFF
TRBJ2-7 TRBV27 . TRBD2 TGTGCCAGCAGTTTATTTTACAGGAAGGGACTAGCGGCCTTGTCCTACGAGCAGTACTTC CASSLFYRKGLAALSYEQYF
TRBJ2-7 TRBV4-2 . TRBD1 TGTGCCAGCAGCAAAAGCATTCCGGGACAGGGGGTCGACGAGCAGTACTTC CASSKSIPGQGVDEQYF
TRBJ2-6 TRBV28 . . TGTGCCAGCAGCAAGCCGTCTGGGGCCAACGTCCTGACTTTC CASSKPSGANVLTF
TRBJ2-1 TRBV30 few . TGTGCCTGGACTTACACGAGGGTAGCCAACAATGAGCAGTTCTTC CAWTYTRVANNEQFF
TRBJ1-6 TRBV3-1/TRBV3-2 . TRBD1 TGTGCCAGCAGCTCTGGACAGGGAGGTTCACCCCTCCACTTT CASSSGQGGSPLHF
TRBJ2-1 TRBV7-9 once TRBD1 TGTGCCAGCAGCCGGGAAGGACAGGGCGGTGAGCAGTTCTTC CASSREGQGGEQFF
TRBJ2-5 TRBV29-1 . TRBD2 TGCAGCGTTGAAGAGGGGACTAGGGGGACCCAGTACTTC CSVEEGTRGTQYF
TRBJ2-5 TRBV7-2 . . TGTGCCAGCAGCCTGAGTCGAGAGACCCAGTACTTC CASSLSRETQYF
TRBJ2-7 TRBV19 . . TGTGCCAGTAGTATAGTAAGTCTGTCGAATAGCTCCTACGAGCAGTACTTC CASSIVSLSNSSYEQYF
TRBJ1-5 TRBV9 . TRBD1 TGTGCCAGCAGCGAGACAGGGGCGCGCAATCAGCCCCAGCATTTT CASSETGARNQPQHF
TRBJ2-7 TRBV5-1 . . TGCGCCAGCAGCTTCCGAGCGGAAAACTACGAGCAGTACTTC CASSFRAENYEQYF
TRBJ1-4 TRBV27 . . TGTGCCAGCCGAACAGGGAAGGATGAAAAACTGTTTTTT CASRTGKDEKLFF
TRBJ2-7 TRBV7-2 . TRBD2 TGTGCCAGCAGCTTAGTTTCTAGCGGGAGGACATACGAGCAGTACTTC CASSLVSSGRTYEQYF
TRBJ2-6 TRBV2 . TRBD1 TGTGCCAGCAGGGGGACCGGGACAGGGGGTCATGGGGCCAACGTCCTGACTTTC CASRGTGTGGHGANVLTF
TRBJ2-7 TRBV2 . . TGTGCCAGCATGGAAGGGGCCTACGAGCAGTACTTC CASMEGAYEQYF
TRBJ2-7 TRBV19 few . TGTGCCAGTAGTATTAACTTATCCTACGAGCAGTACTTC CASSINLSYEQYF
TRBJ1-5 TRBV6-5 . TRBD1 TGTGCCAGCAGTTACTCCGGACAGGACCAGCCCCAGCATTTT CASSYSGQDQPQHF
TRBJ2-7 TRBV5-4 . TRBD2 TGTGCCAGCAGCCTGGCGTCTAGCGGGACGGGCGAGCAGTACTTC CASSLASSGTGEQYF
TRBJ1-1 TRBV7-3 . TRBD1 TGTGCCAGCAGCCAGACAGGGGTTAACACTGAAGCTTTCTTT CASSQTGVNTEAFF
TRBJ2-7 TRBV5-1 . . TGCGCCAGCAGCTTGGATGGGCCTCAATCGAACGAGCAGTACTTC CASSLDGPQSNEQYF
TRBJ2-7 TRBV5-6 . . TGTGCCAGCAGCAATTCTGGTCGAATTTCGAGGGGGCGGGGTGGCGAGCAGTACTTC CASSNSGRISRGRGGEQYF
TRBJ1-6 TRBV3-1/TRBV3-2 . TRBD1 TGTGCCAGCAGCCCGGGACAGGGTCCCCTCTATTCACCCCTCCACTTT CASSPGQGPLYSPLHF
TRBJ1-1 TRBV15 . . TGTGCCACCAGCAGAGATAGGGGCAGGGTCACTGAAGCTTTCTTT CATSRDRGRVTEAFF
TRBJ1-2 TRBV3-1/TRBV3-2 . TRBD1 TGTGCCAGCAGCCACAACAGGGGGCTGAGCTATGGCTACACCTTC CASSHNRGLSYGYTF
TRBJ1-5 TRBV20-1 . . TGCAGTGCCAGTCGTGGGGGCTCTAGCAATCAGCCCCAGCATTTT CSASRGGSSNQPQHF
TRBJ1-2 TRBV3-1/TRBV3-2 few . TGTGCCAGCAGCCCACAGGGAGCTAACTATGGCTACACCTTC CASSPQGANYGYTF
TRBJ2-7 TRBV15 . TRBD1 TGTGCCACCAGCAGAGATCCAGGGGGCTCCTACGAGCAGTACTTC CATSRDPGGSYEQYF
TRBJ2-7 TRBV13 . . TGTGCCAGCAGCTTAGGGAGGTTTTGGGAGCAGTACTTC CASSLGRFWEQYF
TRBJ2-3 TRBV6-5 once . TGTGCCAGCAGTTACGACAGGAGCACAGATACGCAGTATTTT CASSYDRSTDTQYF
TRBJ2-5 TRBV5-6 . TRBD1 TGTGCCAGCAGCTCGGGACAGGGAGTCCAAGAGACCCAGTACTTC CASSSGQGVQETQYF
TRBJ1-1 TRBV30 . . TGTGCCTGGAGTGTACAGGGCACCAACACTGAAGCTTTCTTT CAWSVQGTNTEAFF
TRBJ2-3 TRBV30 . . TGTGCCTGGAGTGTACAGAGAACCACGCAGTATTTT CAWSVQRTTQYF
TRBJ2-7 TRBV25-1 once . TGTGCCAGCAGTGACGGGACACTGAGGAGGAGCTCCTACGAGCAGTACTTC CASSDGTLRRSSYEQYF
TRBJ2-2 TRBV18 . TRBD1 TGTGCCAGCTCACCCCGGGACAGGGAATTCGCCGGGGAGCTGTTTTTT CASSPRDREFAGELFF
TRBJ2-7 TRBV6-1 once . TGTGCCAGCAGTGAAGAATGGGCCCGGGGCGAGCAGTACTTC CASSEEWARGEQYF
TRBJ2-7 TRBV19 . TRBD2 TGTGCCAGTAGTACGGGACTAGCGGGAGTAGGGTCCTACGAGCAGTACTTC CASSTGLAGVGSYEQYF
TRBJ1-1 TRBV4-1 few TRBD1 TGCGCCAGCAGCCAAGCGAAAGGACAGGGGTCGACTGAAGCTTTCTTT CASSQAKGQGSTEAFF
TRBJ2-7 TRBV27 . TRBD2 TGTGCCAGCAGTCCATTGGGACTAGCGGGGTTGGATTCCTACGAGCAGTACTTC CASSPLGLAGLDSYEQYF
TRBJ2-7 TRBV13 . . TGTGCCAGCAGCTTAGGACAGGGTAGCGAGCAGTACTTC CASSLGQGSEQYF
TRBJ1-2 TRBV10-3 once TRBD1 TGTGCCATCAGTGAGTCGGAAGGGGGCTACCATGGCTACACCTTC CAISESEGGYHGYTF
TRBJ2-5 TRBV7-8 . TRBD2 TGTGCCAGCAGCCCTACTAGCGGGATAAAGACCCAGTACTTC CASSPTSGIKTQYF
TRBJ1-1 TRBV6-5 . TRBD1 TGTGCCAGCAGCACACAGGGGGCGCGCGTTAATGAAGCTTTCTTT CASSTQGARVNEAFF
TRBJ2-1 TRBV6-5 . TRBD1 TGTGCCAGCAGTTCCCTGAACGGACAGGGGTCCCATGAGCAGTTCTTC CASSSLNGQGSHEQFF
TRBJ1-3 TRBV6-6 . . TGTGCCAGCAGTTACTCCACAGGCCCCTCTGGAAACACCATATATTTT CASSYSTGPSGNTIYF
TRBJ2-3 TRBV11-2 . TRBD2 TGTGCCAGCAGCTTAGTGGGACTAGCGGGGCTTTGGAATTTT CASSLVGLAGLWNF
TRBJ2-7 TRBV6-2/TRBV6-3 . TRBD1 TGTGCCAGCAGCCCGGGGGACAGGGCGTACGAGCAGTACTTC CASSPGDRAYEQYF